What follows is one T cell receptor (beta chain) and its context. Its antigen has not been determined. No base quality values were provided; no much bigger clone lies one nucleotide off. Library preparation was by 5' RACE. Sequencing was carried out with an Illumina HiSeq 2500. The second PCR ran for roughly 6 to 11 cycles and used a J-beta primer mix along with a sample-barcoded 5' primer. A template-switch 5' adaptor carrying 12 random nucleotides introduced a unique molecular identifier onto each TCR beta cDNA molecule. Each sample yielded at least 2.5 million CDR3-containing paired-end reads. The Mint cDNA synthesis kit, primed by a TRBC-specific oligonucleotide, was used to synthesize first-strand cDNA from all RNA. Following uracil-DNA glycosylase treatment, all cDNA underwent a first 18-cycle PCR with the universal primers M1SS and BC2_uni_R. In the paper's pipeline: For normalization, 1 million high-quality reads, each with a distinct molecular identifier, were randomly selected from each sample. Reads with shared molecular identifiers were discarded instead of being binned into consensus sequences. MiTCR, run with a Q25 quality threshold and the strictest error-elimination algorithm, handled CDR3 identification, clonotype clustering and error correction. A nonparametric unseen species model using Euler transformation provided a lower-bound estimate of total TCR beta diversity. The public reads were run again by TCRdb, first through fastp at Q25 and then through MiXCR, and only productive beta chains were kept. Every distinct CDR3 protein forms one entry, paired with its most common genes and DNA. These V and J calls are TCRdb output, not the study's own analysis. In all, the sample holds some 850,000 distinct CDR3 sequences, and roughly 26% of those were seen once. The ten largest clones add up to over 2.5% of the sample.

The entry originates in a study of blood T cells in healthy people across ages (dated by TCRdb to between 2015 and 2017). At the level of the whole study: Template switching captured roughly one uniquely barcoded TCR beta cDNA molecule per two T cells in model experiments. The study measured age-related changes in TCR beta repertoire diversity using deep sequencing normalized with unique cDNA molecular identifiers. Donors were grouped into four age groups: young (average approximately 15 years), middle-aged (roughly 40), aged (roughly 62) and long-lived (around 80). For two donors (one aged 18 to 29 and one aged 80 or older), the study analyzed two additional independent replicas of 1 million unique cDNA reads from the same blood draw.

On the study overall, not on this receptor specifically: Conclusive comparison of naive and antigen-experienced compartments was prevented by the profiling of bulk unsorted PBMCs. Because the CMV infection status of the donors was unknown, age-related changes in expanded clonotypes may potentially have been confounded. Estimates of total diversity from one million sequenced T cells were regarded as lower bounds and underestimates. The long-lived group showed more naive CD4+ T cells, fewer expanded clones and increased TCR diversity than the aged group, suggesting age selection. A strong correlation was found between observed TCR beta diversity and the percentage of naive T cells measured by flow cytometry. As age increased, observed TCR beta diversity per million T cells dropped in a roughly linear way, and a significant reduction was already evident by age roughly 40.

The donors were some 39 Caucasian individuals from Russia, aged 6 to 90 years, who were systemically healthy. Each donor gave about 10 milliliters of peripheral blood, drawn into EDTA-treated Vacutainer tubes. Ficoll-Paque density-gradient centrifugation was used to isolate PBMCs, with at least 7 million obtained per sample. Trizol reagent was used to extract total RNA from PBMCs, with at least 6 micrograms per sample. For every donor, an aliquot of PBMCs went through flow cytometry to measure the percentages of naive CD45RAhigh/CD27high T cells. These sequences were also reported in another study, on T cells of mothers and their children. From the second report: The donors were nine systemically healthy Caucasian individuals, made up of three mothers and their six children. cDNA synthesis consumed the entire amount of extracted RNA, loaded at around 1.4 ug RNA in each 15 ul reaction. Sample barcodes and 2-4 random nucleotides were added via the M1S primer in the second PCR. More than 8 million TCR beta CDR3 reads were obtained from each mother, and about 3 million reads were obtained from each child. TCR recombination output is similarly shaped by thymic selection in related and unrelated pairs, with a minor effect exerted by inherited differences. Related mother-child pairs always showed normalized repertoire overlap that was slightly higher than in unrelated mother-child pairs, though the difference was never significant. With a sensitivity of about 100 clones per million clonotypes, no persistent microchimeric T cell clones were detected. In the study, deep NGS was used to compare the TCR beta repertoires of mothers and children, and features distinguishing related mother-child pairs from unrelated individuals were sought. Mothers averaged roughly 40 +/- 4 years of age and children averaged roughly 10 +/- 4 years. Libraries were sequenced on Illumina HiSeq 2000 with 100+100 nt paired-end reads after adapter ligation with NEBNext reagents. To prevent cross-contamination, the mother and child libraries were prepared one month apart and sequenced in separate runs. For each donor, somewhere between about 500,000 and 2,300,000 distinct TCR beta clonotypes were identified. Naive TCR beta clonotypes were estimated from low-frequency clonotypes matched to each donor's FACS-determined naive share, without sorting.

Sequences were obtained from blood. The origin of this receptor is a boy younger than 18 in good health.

The CDR3 protein: CASSLLSAGGPGNEQFF. In nucleotide form, the sequence is TGTGCCAGCAGCCTCCTGTCCGCGGGAGGGCCGGGCAATGAGCAGTTCTTC. Recombination joined TRBV7-2 with TRBJ2-1; 9 nucleotides in the junction match TRBD2. V ends up 5 bases short and J 6 bases short, with an unmatched junction base count of 14. The CDR1 and CDR2 encoded by the germline V gene are SGHTA and FQGNSA. From the cysteine up to the phenylalanine, the CDR3 has a length of 17 residues. Kept here is only the CDR3 DNA, which spans 51 bases and is read in frame from base 1.